Sequencing of this T cell receptor beta chain was carried out in a study of OX40 agonist ivuxolimab in advanced cancers. Study findings and constraints: In CD8+ T cells, expanded clones were on average more numerous than in CD4+.

Comment on this clone: The antigen remains unidentified.

CDR1 and CDR2 from the germline V gene are MDHEN and SYDVKM. This CDR3 has 13 residues. The trim removed 6 bases at V and 5 bases at J, leaving 3 bases unmatched. Assay used: immunoSEQ multiplex PCR; TCRdb lists only in-frame clones, some missing. The table includes around 20,000 clones, roughly 78% detected once. The chain combines TRBV28 with TRBJ1-4; 7 nucleotides agree with TRBD1. Sequenced here: CD4+ or CD8+ T cells sorted from blood, sampled in a trial of the OX40 agonist ivuxolimab. The source is an adult with an advanced solid tumor such as melanoma, head and neck, liver or kidney cancer. CDR3 residues: CASRPTGNEKLFF. As DNA, the CDR3 is TGTGCCAGCAGGCCGACAGGGAATGAAAAACTGTTTTTT.